This T cell receptor beta chain was obtained from a study of siplizumab effects on memory and regulatory T cells. Findings and limits, study-wide: The apparent diversity of naive T cells exceeded that of memory cells, and naive T cells seemed to make a major contribution to the alloresponse.

As for this clone: The target antigen is unknown.

In each sample, some 10^5 TCR templates were assayed. Repertoires were generated with immunoSEQ multiplex PCR, while TCRdb's copy carries only in-frame clones and drops some. The sample has 75,000 to 95,000 clones, around 89% seen once. With 10 bases removed from V and 6 bases from J, the gap between germline ends came to 18 bases. This CDR3 comprises 13 residues. From germline, CDR1 is ENHRY and CDR2 SYGVKD. The source is a human donor in good health. The specimen was CD4+ T cells sorted from blood. The J gene is TRBJ1-1, the V gene TRBV10-3, with D possibly being TRBD1 (6 bases). The CDR3 nucleotides are TGTGCCACCTCGGACAGCTCATCCCCTGAAGCTTTCTTT. Translation gives CATSDSSSPEAFF.